These 30 T cell receptor beta chains share one sample of origin, sequenced in a study of cytomegalovirus exposure and HLA in healthy donors listed by TCRdb under 2017. Libraries were made using the immunoSEQ multiplex PCR assay. For the multiplex PCR, a mixture combining 60 forward primers for TCR Vbeta segments and 13 reverse primers for TCR Jbeta segments was used. TCRdb's version of the immuneACCESS table is confined to in-frame rearrangements and falls short of the full clone set. An unresolved V gene accounts for under half of the shortfall where checked; the remainder is of unknown origin. Recorded for this sample are 95,000 to 150,000 clones; about 78% of them occurred a single time. 1.2% of the sample lies in the top ten. The sample comprised PBMCs. The receptors originated from a female donor in good health and CMV-seronegative.

This clone was seen a handful of times. This CDR3 is CASSPSGVSYEQYF. DNA for the CDR3: TGTGCCAGCAGTCCAAGCGGGGTCTCCTACGAGCAGTACTTC. The chain has TRBV14 and TRBJ2-7, with TRBD2 identical over 7 bases. Germline lookup yields CDR1 SGHDN and CDR2 FVKESK. Trimming at V came to 6 bases and at J to 0 bases, leaving 5 bases not matched to a gene. The CDR3 is made up of 14 amino acids.

This rearrangement joins TRBV2 to TRBJ2-2; the match to TRBD2 covers 14 bases. This CDR3 spans 16 amino acids. CDR1 is SNHLY, CDR2 FYNNEI, per germline. The J segment lost 5 bases and the V segment lost 8 bases, leaving 7 bases of the junction unmatched. The CDR3 nucleotides read TGTGCCAGCCACGGACTAGCGGGAGGAGGTACCGGGGAGCTGTTTTTT. Protein product: CASHGLAGGGTGELFF. Full variable domain (remainder filled in from reference TRBV2 and TRBJ2-2): EPEVTQTPSHQVTQMGQEVILRCVPISNHLYFYWYRQILGQKVEFLVSFYNNEISEKSEIFDDQFSVERPDGSNFTLKIRSTKLEDSAMYFCASHGLAGGGTGELFFGEGSRLTVL.

The chain links TRBV6-6 to TRBJ1-1, with D possibly TRBD1 on 6 matching bases. The germline CDR1 and CDR2 sequences are MNHNY and SVGAGI (reference sequence). This CDR3 contains 13 residues. The germline V and J ends were trimmed by 6 bases and 11 bases, with 19 bases remaining between them. In DNA, the CDR3 is TGTGCCAGCAGAAACTCGAACAGGGTCGCGGCTTTCTTT. Protein product: CASRNSNRVAAFF.

The chain combines TRBV9 with TRBJ2-1; D remains unclear. CDR1 is SGDLS and CDR2 is YYNGEE in the germline V gene. CDR3 size: 15 residues. V shed 0 bases and J shed 4 bases, with 11 bases lying between them. The CDR3 DNA is TGTGCCAGCAGCGTAGGATTGGCGGATTACAATGAGCAGTTCTTC. Its protein is CASSVGLADYNEQFF.

The J gene is TRBJ1-1, the V gene TRBV11-2; maybe TRBD1 (5 bases). V lost 0 bases and J lost 5, with 10 bases in between. From germline, CDR1 is SGHAT and CDR2 FQNNGV. The CDR3 consists of 14 residues. This CDR3 is CASSLDGQGTEAFF. The CDR3 DNA reads TGTGCCAGCAGCTTAGATGGCCAGGGAACTGAAGCTTTCTTT. Full variable domain (rest looked up from reference TRBV11-2 and TRBJ1-1): EAGVAQSPRYKIIEKRQSVAFWCNPISGHATLYWYQQILGQGPKLLIQFQNNGVVDDSQLPKDRFSAERLKGVDSTLKIQPAKLEDSAVYLCASSLDGQGTEAFFGQGTRLTVV.

CDR3 amino acids: CASSLLRGWNEQFF. Written as DNA, the CDR3 is TGTGCCAGCAGCTTATTGCGGGGGTGGAATGAGCAGTTCTTC. The chain employs TRBV11-2 and TRBJ2-1; 7 positions match TRBD2. In germline, CDR1 is SGHAT, CDR2 FQNNGV. The CDR3 is made up of 14 amino acids. The V segment lost 2 bases and the J segment 7 bases; nucleotides outside the gene matches: 5.

The V call is TRBV5-1, the J call TRBJ1-2; 7 nucleotides agree with TRBD1. Unmatched junction bases numbered 10, after V lost 4 bases and J lost 4 bases. This CDR3 has 15 amino acids. Germline V gene data show CDR1 as SGHRS and CDR2 as YFSETQ. CDR3 loop: CASSLGGTAGYGYTF. The CDR3 bases are TGCGCCAGCAGCCTAGGCGGGACAGCCGGCTATGGCTACACCTTC.

The chain uses TRBV5-4 and TRBJ1-1; 12 nucleotides agree with TRBD1. With V trimmed by 4 bases and J by 4 bases, 8 bases remained unmatched. CDR1 and CDR2 (germline): SGHNT, YYREEE (reference sequence). This CDR3 comprises 16 residues. The CDR3: CASSGTGGVSGTEAFF. The CDR3 region has the DNA TGTGCCAGCAGCGGGACAGGGGGCGTTTCAGGCACTGAAGCTTTCTTT.

In its sample, this clone was seen once. V usage is TRBV21-1 and J usage is TRBJ2-5; the table's D call TRBD2 went unverified against the DNA. TRBV21-1 counts as a pseudogene. The CDR3 is made up of 17 amino acids. CDR3 DNA: TGTGCCAGCAGCAAAACACCCAGCGGGGGGCAGCGAGAGACCCAGTACTTC. This codes for CASSKTPSGGQRETQYF.

The J gene is TRBJ2-1, the V gene TRBV2; possible D gene TRBD1, 6 bases. The V and J ends lost 7 bases and 7 bases respectively, with 20 bases between them. The CDR3 runs to 15 residues. Germline loops: CDR1 SNHLY, CDR2 FYNNEI. The CDR3: CASIWDKLVRNEQFF. The CDR3 DNA follows: TGTGCCAGCATATGGGACAAGCTAGTCCGAAATGAGCAGTTCTTC.

The V call is TRBV7-2, the J call TRBJ2-2, with TRBD2 matching 8 bases. The germline gives CDR1 SGHTA, CDR2 FQGNSA. V trimming: 1 base; J trimming: 7 bases; junction bases outside the gene matches: 8. The CDR3 consists of 16 residues. The CDR3, as DNA: TGTGCCAGCAGCTTAGTGGCGGGGGGATCCGGCGGGGAGCTGTTTTTT. Translated, it gives CASSLVAGGSGGELFF.

This rearrangement joins TRBV7-8 to TRBJ1-2; 8 bases map to TRBD1. The junction had 3 bases not matched to a gene; V was cut back by 5 bases and J by 4 bases. The germline gives CDR1 SGHVS, CDR2 FQNEAQ. CDR3 size: 13 residues. The CDR3 nucleotides read TGTGCCAGCAGCCTACAGGGGGTCTATGGCTACACCTTC. It specifies CASSLQGVYGYTF.

The chain has TRBV18 and TRBJ1-5; unclear D gene. CDR1 and CDR2 (germline): KGHSH, LQKENI. V was clipped by 3 bases and J by 4 bases, with 10 bases between them. The CDR3 is made up of 14 amino acids. The CDR3 loop reads CASSPASGNQPQHF. The CDR3 DNA is TGTGCCAGCTCACCCGCGTCGGGAAATCAGCCCCAGCATTTT.

The chain employs TRBV25-1 and TRBJ1-1; 8 nucleotides align to TRBD1. The CDR3 sequence is 13 residues long. Losses at the gene ends were 9 bases for V and 6 bases for J; bases not matched to a gene: 9. The germline V gene has CDR1 MGHDK and CDR2 SYGVNS. CDR3 residues: CASRQGSPSEAFF. In DNA, the CDR3 is TGTGCCAGTCGACAGGGGAGCCCCTCTGAAGCTTTCTTT.

V and J are TRBV5-1 and TRBJ1-1, with 9 positions matching TRBD1. The length of the CDR3 is 16 residues. Germline CDR1 and CDR2: SGHRS and YFSETQ. V lost 0 bases and J lost 3; bases outside the gene matches: 6. CDR3 sequence: CASSLAWGTGYTEAFF. The CDR3 bases are TGCGCCAGCAGCTTGGCCTGGGGGACAGGGTACACTGAAGCTTTCTTT.

The gene calls are TRBV4-1 and TRBJ2-5, with D possibly being TRBD2 (6 bases). Germline CDR1 is MGHRA and CDR2 is YSYEKL. This CDR3 contains 18 residues. V was cut by 2 bases and J by 5 bases, with 24 bases left in between. The CDR3 DNA follows: TGCGCCAGCAGCCAATTGGACCTCATAGCGGATCCGAGGGAGACCCAGTACTTC. Translating it yields CASSQLDLIADPRETQYF.

CDR3 nucleotides: TGTGCCAGCAGTTCGGGACAGGGTTTCTGGCCCCAGCATTTT. Translation gives CASSSGQGFWPQHF. The V and J genes are TRBV27 and TRBJ1-5; 9 positions agree with TRBD1. CDR1 MNHEY and CDR2 SMNVEV come from the germline V gene (reference sequence). J lost 9 bases, V lost 4 bases, and 7 bases had no gene match. The CDR3 loop spans 14 amino acids.

The chain recombines TRBV6-1 with TRBJ2-3, with a weak D call TRBD2 (5 bases). Between the trimmed V and J ends, which lost 10 bases and 8 bases, there was a span of 19 bases. The germline CDR1 and CDR2 sequences are MNHNS and SASEGT. This CDR3 region has 13 residues. The CDR3 is CATRTGRAGTQYF. The CDR3 DNA reads TGTGCCACAAGGACGGGAAGGGCTGGTACGCAGTATTTT.

The chain couples TRBV5-1 to TRBJ2-5; possible D gene TRBD1, 5 bases. Germline CDR1 and CDR2: SGHRS and YFSETQ. The CDR3 is 14 residues long. V lost 0 bases and J 5 bases, leaving 11 bases between the germline ends. CDR3 in amino acids: CASSLEWSGETQYF. The DNA of the CDR3 is TGCGCCAGCAGCTTGGAATGGTCAGGGGAGACCCAGTACTTC.

The chain is built from TRBV10-3 and TRBJ1-1; 10 bases line up with TRBD1. J was trimmed by 3 bases and V by 0 bases; bases with no gene match: 4. This CDR3 is built from 16 residues. Germline assignment: CDR1 ENHRY and CDR2 SYGVKD. The CDR3 loop reads CAISESLGTGDTEAFF. In nucleotides, the CDR3 is TGTGCCATCAGTGAGTCCTTAGGGACAGGGGACACTGAAGCTTTCTTT.

The J gene is TRBJ2-7, the V gene TRBV7-8; no clear D. With 7 bases removed from V and 1 base from J, the gap between germline ends came to 11 bases. Germline-derived CDR1 and CDR2 are SGHVS and FQNEAQ. The CDR3 is 13 residues long. The CDR3 is CASNQKTSYEQYF. The DNA for the CDR3 is TGTGCCAGCAACCAGAAGACATCCTACGAGCAGTACTTC.

The chain uses TRBV27 and TRBJ1-5; D is undetermined. The germline V gene has CDR1 MNHEY and CDR2 SMNVEV (reference sequence). The V gene lost 3 bases and the J gene lost 7 bases, with 13 bases spanning the gap. The CDR3 is 14 residues long. CDR3 bases: TGTGCCAGCAGTTTTCGTAGCACGGGACAGCCCCAGCATTTT. It specifies CASSFRSTGQPQHF.

The V call is TRBV7-3, the J call TRBJ1-1; 11 bases match TRBD1. Germline loops: CDR1 SGHTA, CDR2 FQGTGA. The CDR3 runs 15 residues. J was trimmed by 5 bases and V by 2 bases; bases with no gene match: 4. The CDR3 spells CASSLAGQGVTEAFF. CDR3 DNA sequence: TGTGCCAGCAGCTTAGCGGGACAGGGGGTAACTGAAGCTTTCTTT.

This sequence joins TRBV15 and TRBJ2-7, with TRBD1 identical over 9 bases. Per germline, CDR1 LNHNV and CDR2 YYDKDF (reference sequence). The CDR3 is made up of 18 amino acids. The trim removed 6 bases at V and 2 bases at J, leaving 17 bases unmatched. The CDR3 loop is CATRPDRGIRGIAYEQYF. DNA for the CDR3: TGTGCCACCAGGCCGGACAGGGGTATTCGGGGTATCGCCTACGAGCAGTACTTC.

The chain joins TRBV25-1 to TRBJ1-6; TRBD1 agrees at 7 bases. V gave up 3 bases and J gave up 17 bases; unmatched junction bases: 4. The CDR3 contains 11 residues. Per germline, CDR1 MGHDK and CDR2 SYGVNS. CDR3 protein: CASSDLRGFHF. The CDR3, as DNA: TGTGCCAGCAGTGATCTCAGGGGGTTCCACTTT.

V and J are TRBV9 and TRBJ1-6; TRBD1 aligns across 7 bases. Germline values: CDR1 SGDLS, CDR2 YYNGEE. J was trimmed by 10 bases and V by 4 bases; bases with no gene match: 8. There are 14 residues in the CDR3. The CDR3 here is CASSPGTDRSPLHF. The CDR3 DNA sequence: TGTGCCAGCAGCCCTGGGACGGACAGGTCACCCCTCCACTTT. Complete variable domain (other parts from reference TRBV9 and TRBJ1-6): DSGVTQTPKHLITATGQRVTLRCSPRSGDLSVYWYQQSLDQGLQFLIQYYNGEERAKGNILERFSAQQFPDLHSELNLSSLELGDSALYFCASSPGTDRSPLHFGNGTRLTVT.

The chain is built from TRBV29-1 and TRBJ2-7; 7 bases fit TRBD2. CDR1 is SQVTM, CDR2 ANQGSEA, per germline. The CDR3 is made up of 12 amino acids. Trimming took 4 bases from V and 5 from J; bases not matched to a gene: 5. CDR3 residues: CSVVAGEDEQYF. In nucleotides, the CDR3 is TGCAGCGTTGTCGCGGGAGAGGACGAGCAGTACTTC.

The V gene is TRBV7-3, the J gene TRBJ2-2; D ambiguous. Trimming removed 5 bases from V and 11 bases from J, with 3 bases in between. This CDR3 has 9 amino acids. In germline, CDR1 is SGHTA, CDR2 FQGTGA. In DNA, the CDR3 is TGTGCCAGCAGCCCAGAGCTGTTTTTT. Protein product: CASSPELFF.

The V call is TRBV28, the J call TRBJ2-1, with 9 bases that match TRBD2. With V trimmed by 4 bases and J by 4 bases, 11 bases remained unmatched. The length of the CDR3 is 17 residues. Germline CDR1 reads MDHEN; CDR2 reads SYDVKM. The CDR3 protein is CASSSLRLAEGYNEQFF. The CDR3 bases are TGTGCCAGCAGTTCACTCCGACTAGCGGAGGGATACAATGAGCAGTTCTTC.

The chain employs TRBV5-6 and TRBJ1-2; D call uncertain. The CDR3 is 14 residues long. V lost 0 bases to trimming and J lost 7 bases, with 13 bases between them. CDR1 is SGHDT and CDR2 is YYEEEE in the germline V gene. The CDR3 is CASSLGQLYSGYTF. For the CDR3, the DNA is TGTGCCAGCAGCTTGGGTCAGCTCTACAGTGGCTACACCTTC.